Presented here are 11 T cell receptor beta chains from one specimen sequenced in a study of blood T cells in healthy people across ages. Then a second PCR, running roughly 7 to 11 cycles, was carried out with a sample-barcoded 5' primer and a J-beta primer mix. TCRdb re-analysed the 5' RACE reads in MiXCR, keeping a single row per CDR3 protein. The table includes some 1.5 million distinct CDR3 sequences, about 28% detected once. What was sequenced was blood. The origin of the receptors is a woman aged 30 to 39 in good health.

In its sample, this clonotype was seen many times. The V call is TRBV12-3 or TRBV12-4, the J call TRBJ1-2; 7 nucleotides match TRBD1. Trimming removed 5 bases from V and 4 bases from J; junction bases left unmatched: 13. CDR3 length: 16 residues. CDR3 region: CASSGGGQTSVYGYTF. CDR3 DNA: TGTGCCAGCAGTGGTGGGGGACAGACTAGCGTCTATGGCTACACCTTC.

This clonotype appeared a few times. The rearrangement joins TRBV10-3 to TRBJ2-1; D unresolved. The CDR3 covers 13 residues. The germline V gene has CDR1 ENHRY and CDR2 SYGVKD. The V and J ends lost 0 bases and 5 bases respectively, with 5 bases between them. CDR3 DNA sequence: TGTGCCATCAGTGAGTCCTTAGACAATGAGCAGTTCTTC. Translated, it gives CAISESLDNEQFF.

The CDR3 region has the DNA TGCGCCAGCAGCGCTACCAACCCGGGACATCAGGATACGCAGTATTTT. Encoded protein: CASSATNPGHQDTQYF. The chain employs TRBV5-1 and TRBJ2-3; a weak D match, TRBD1 (6 bases). The CDR3 consists of 16 residues. The germline V gene encodes CDR1 SGHRS and CDR2 YFSETQ. Trimming pared 4 bases from V and 6 bases from J, leaving 21 bases between.

This clonotype was found a few times. The chain joins TRBV7-7 to TRBJ2-3; TRBD2 matches 8 bases. CDR1 SSHAT and CDR2 FNYEAQ come from the germline V gene (reference sequence). The CDR3 sequence is 15 residues long. Trimming removed 3 bases from V and 4 bases from J; junction bases left unmatched: 6. As DNA, the CDR3 is TGTGCCAGCAGCTTGGGACTAGGAAACTCAGATACGCAGTATTTT. It yields the protein CASSLGLGNSDTQYF.

This chain joins TRBV20-1 and TRBJ2-2; D gene uncertain. Looked up from germline, CDR1 is DFQATT and CDR2 is SNEGSKA (reference sequence). Trimming pared 6 bases from V and 4 bases from J, leaving 18 bases between. The CDR3 consists of 15 residues. Here the CDR3 DNA reads TGCAGTGCCCCGTCACGCAAGCTCGGCACCGGGGAGCTGTTTTTT. Its protein is CSAPSRKLGTGELFF.

This rearrangement joins TRBV28 to TRBJ2-1, with D perhaps matching TRBD2 (6 bases). The CDR3 has 12 residues. Deletions cut 8 bases from V and 3 bases from J, with 8 bases between. The germline V gene encodes CDR1 MDHEN and CDR2 SYDVKM. CDR3 amino acids: CASLGGYNEQFF. CDR3 nucleotide sequence: TGTGCCAGCCTCGGGGGCTACAATGAGCAGTTCTTC. The full variable domain, completed using reference TRBV28 and TRBJ2-1, is DVKVTQSSRYLVKRTGEKVFLECVQDMDHENMFWYRQDPGLGLRLIYFSYDVKMKEKGDIPEGYSVSREKKERFSLILESASTNQTSMYLCASLGGYNEQFFGPGTRLTVL.

This clonotype was seen a few times. The CDR3 sequence: CASSDSDTGELFF. The CDR3 DNA sequence: TGTGCCAGCAGTGACTCTGACACCGGGGAGCTGTTTTTT. The chain uses TRBV6-4 and TRBJ2-2; no definite D call. V gave up 0 bases and J gave up 3 bases, with 2 bases separating them. This CDR3 is 13 amino acids long. CDR1 and CDR2 from the germline V gene are MRHNA and SNTAGT.

V usage is TRBV6-6 and J usage is TRBJ1-4; the D is unclear. This CDR3 spans 17 amino acids. The V end was cut by 0 bases, the J end by 5 bases, with 16 bases between. Germline V gives CDR1 MNHNY, CDR2 SVGAGI (reference sequence). Here the CDR3 DNA reads TGTGCCAGCAGTTACTCGAAGGACGGGGTGCACAATGAAAAACTGTTTTTT. It is translated as CASSYSKDGVHNEKLFF.

V is TRBV12-3 or TRBV12-4 and J is TRBJ1-4; 7 positions agree with TRBD1. V shed 6 bases, J shed 7 bases, and the junction held 8 bases outside the gene matches. The CDR3 has 14 amino acids. The CDR3: CASSKTGLIEKLFF. The CDR3 region has the DNA TGTGCCAGCAGCAAGACAGGGCTTATTGAAAAACTGTTTTTT.

This clonotype was counted ten times or more. The V call is TRBV12-5, the J call TRBJ2-7; possibly TRBD2 for D (6 bases). There are 11 residues in the CDR3. The germline V gene has CDR1 LGHNT and CDR2 FRNRAP. CDR3 sequence (DNA): TGTGCCAGCGGGCTGCGCTACGAGCAGTACTTC. This codes for CASGLRYEQYF.

The rearrangement links TRBV29-1 to TRBJ2-2; 7 nucleotides align to TRBD2. Germline values: CDR1 SQVTM, CDR2 ANQGSEA. The junction had 12 bases not matched to a gene; V was cut back by 7 bases and J by 4 bases. The CDR3 has 15 amino acids. For the CDR3, the DNA is TGCAGCGCTCGAGGACTAGTGGGAGTCACCGGGGAGCTGTTTTTT. Translating it yields CSARGLVGVTGELFF.